These 20 T cell receptor beta chains originate from one sample sequenced in a study of identical twins' blood T cells (dated by TCRdb to the early 2010s). The library was prepared using 5' RACE. Sequencing used an Illumina Genome Analyzer IIx. TCRdb reanalyzed the raw reads on its own, using fastp at Q25 for trimming and MiXCR for clone calling, and kept in-frame beta chains. Records with the same CDR3 protein are collapsed into one entry carrying the most frequent genes and DNA. A total of hundreds of thousands of distinct CDR3 sequences appear in this sample, roughly 31% of them only once. The top ten clones comprise roughly 5.5% of the sample. The sample was PBMCs. These receptors were obtained from a woman between 18 and 55 years old in good health.

This clonotype was counted a few times. V is TRBV10-2 and J is TRBJ2-3; TRBD2 might be the D (5 bases). Trimming stripped 8 bases from V and 1 base from J, with 10 bases between. The germline V gene encodes CDR1 WSHSY and CDR2 SAAADI. This CDR3 contains 13 residues. The chain's CDR3 is CASRKGGTDTQYF. The CDR3 DNA reads TGCGCCAGCCGCAAGGGAGGCACAGATACGCAGTATTTT.

This clonotype appeared a few times. The rearrangement uses TRBV5-1 and TRBJ2-1; 7 bases fit TRBD2. The CDR3 loop spans 14 amino acids. Germline loops: CDR1 SGHRS, CDR2 YFSETQ. V lost 4 bases and J lost 10; bases outside the gene matches: 11. The CDR3 coding sequence is TGCGCCAGCAGCGTAGGGACTACCGGGCTAGAGCAGTTCTTC. Protein sequence: CASSVGTTGLEQFF.

The V and J genes are TRBV20-1 and TRBJ1-5; D is unresolved. V lost 2 bases and J 7 bases, leaving 21 bases between the germline ends. The CDR3 sequence is 16 residues long. Germline CDR1 is DFQATT and CDR2 is SNEGSKA (reference sequence). CDR3 coding DNA: TGCAGTGCTAGATACCGGGATATGGCTCCCAACCAGCCCCAGCATTTT. This codes for CSARYRDMAPNQPQHF.

This chain uses TRBV5-1 with TRBJ2-2, with TRBD1 matching 8 bases. Germline CDR1 is SGHRS and CDR2 is YFSETQ. With 3 bases clipped from V and 8 bases from J, the junction kept 6 bases outside the gene matches. The CDR3 is made up of 14 amino acids. Written as DNA, the CDR3 is TGCGCCAGCAGCTCCAGACAGGGGTCAGGGGAGCTGTTTTTT. Amino acid sequence: CASSSRQGSGELFF.

This clonotype turned up a few times. The chain uses TRBV5-1 and TRBJ2-3; D remains unclear. Per the germline V gene, CDR1 is SGHRS and CDR2 is YFSETQ. The ends were cut back, 4 bases at V and 3 bases at J, with 15 bases in the middle. The CDR3 loop spans 15 amino acids. CDR3 loop: CASSPPGSATDTQYF. CDR3 nucleotides: TGCGCCAGCAGCCCCCCGGGCAGCGCTACAGATACGCAGTATTTT. The complete variable domain, with remaining parts taken from reference TRBV5-1 and TRBJ2-3, reads KAGVTQTPRYLIKTRGQQVTLSCSPISGHRSVSWYQQTPGQGLQFLFEYFSETQRNKGNFPGRFSGRQFSNSRSEMNVSTLELGDSALYLCASSPPGSATDTQYFGPGTRLTVL.

The rearrangement joins TRBV12-3 or TRBV12-4 to TRBJ2-1, with unresolved D. The CDR3 sequence is 11 residues long. V shed 6 bases and J shed 12 bases, with 12 bases lying between them. CDR3 residues: CASSARGGQFF. The CDR3 DNA follows: TGTGCCAGCAGCGCTAGAGGTGGGCAGTTCTTC.

V is TRBV20-1 and J is TRBJ1-1; TRBD1 might be the D (6 bases). CDR1 and CDR2 from the germline V gene are DFQATT and SNEGSKA (reference sequence). The CDR3 is 13 residues long. Trimming removed 7 bases from V and 2 bases from J, with 14 bases in between. Here the CDR3 DNA reads TGCAGTGTTATACCGGGGGGCAACACTGAAGCTTTCTTT. It is translated as CSVIPGGNTEAFF.

Notes on this clonotype: The conserved phenylalanine or tryptophan is not found at the CDR3 terminus, so this likely reflects a read error. This CDR3 reads CASRLIPGGRGTEAFL. The CDR3 nucleotides are TGTGCCAGCAGGTTAATCCCAGGGGGGAGAGGTACTGAAGCTTTCTTA. The chain carries TRBV6-1 and TRBJ1-1; 7 nucleotides line up with TRBD1. The CDR3 extends over 16 amino acids. V shed 6 bases and J 5 bases; nucleotides not matched to a gene: 15. Germline assignment: CDR1 MNHNS and CDR2 SASEGT.

The chain carries TRBV5-1 and TRBJ2-1; the D is unclear. The CDR3 runs to 17 residues. V was shortened by 0 bases and J by 2 bases, with 15 bases between the two germline ends. Germline V lookup: CDR1 SGHRS, CDR2 YFSETQ. CDR3 residues: CASSLDGAGYTYNEQFF. CDR3 sequence (DNA): TGCGCCAGCAGCTTGGATGGTGCCGGCTACACCTACAATGAGCAGTTCTTC.

V is TRBV5-1 and J is TRBJ1-2; D gene ambiguous. The CDR3 runs to 13 residues. V shed 0 bases and J shed 4 bases, with 7 bases lying between them. Germline V gene data show CDR1 as SGHRS and CDR2 as YFSETQ. In DNA form, the CDR3 reads TGCGCCAGCAGCTTGGCAGACGGCTATGGCTACACCTTC. It codes for CASSLADGYGYTF.

This clonotype was recorded at least ten times. The chain has TRBV5-1 and TRBJ2-2; D is ambiguous. This CDR3 is built from 14 residues. With 0 bases removed from V and 4 bases from J, the gap between germline ends came to 7 bases. The V gene's germline CDR1 is SGHRS and CDR2 YFSETQ. This chain's CDR3 is CASSLEHSTGELFF. In nucleotides, the CDR3 is TGCGCCAGCAGCTTGGAGCACTCCACCGGGGAGCTGTTTTTT.

V is TRBV5-1 and J is TRBJ1-2, with no clear D. CDR1 is SGHRS, CDR2 YFSETQ, per germline. V was clipped by 0 bases and J by 1 base, with 13 bases between them. The CDR3 has 16 amino acids. In nucleotides, the CDR3 is TGCGCCAGCAGCTTGGCCCCCAGGCATAGTAACTATGGCTACACCTTC. This gives the protein CASSLAPRHSNYGYTF.

This clonotype occurred many times. V usage is TRBV20-1 and J usage is TRBJ1-1; TRBD1 matches 7 bases. With V trimmed by 6 bases and J by 6 bases, 10 bases remained unmatched. The CDR3 extends over 13 amino acids. Per germline, CDR1 DFQATT and CDR2 SNEGSKA (reference sequence). Written as DNA, the CDR3 is TGCAGTGCACTTCCCGACAGGGTCGCTGAAGCTTTCTTT. This gives the protein CSALPDRVAEAFF.

This clonotype showed up many times. V gene TRBV20-1 combines with J gene TRBJ1-1, with D hard to call. The V gene lost 3 bases and the J gene lost 6 bases, with 17 bases spanning the gap. Germline lookup yields CDR1 DFQATT and CDR2 SNEGSKA (reference sequence). The CDR3 covers 14 residues. The CDR3 nucleotides read TGCAGTGCTAGGGGATTCTTGGCGGACCCTGAAGCTTTCTTT. Translation gives CSARGFLADPEAFF.

This clonotype was found a few times. The chain joins TRBV14 to TRBJ2-2; the D call may be TRBD1 or TRBD2 (6 bases each). V was pared by 0 bases and J by 6 bases, with 11 bases between. The CDR3 contains 15 residues. Per the germline V gene, CDR1 is SGHDN and CDR2 is FVKESK. The CDR3 is CASSQDRGDSGELFF. In nucleotides, the CDR3 is TGTGCCAGCAGCCAAGATAGGGGGGACTCCGGGGAGCTGTTTTTT.

The V and J genes are TRBV4-2 and TRBJ1-5; the D is unclear. The germline gives CDR1 LGHNA, CDR2 YNFKEQ. There are 14 residues in the CDR3. V was trimmed by 1 base and J by 5 bases, leaving 9 bases between them. The CDR3 loop reads CASSQVSRDQPQHF. The CDR3 bases are TGTGCCAGCAGCCAAGTGAGCCGTGATCAGCCCCAGCATTTT.

The CDR3 loop is CSGREDSGNQPQHF. As DNA, the CDR3 is TGCAGTGGGAGGGAAGACAGCGGCAATCAGCCCCAGCATTTT. The chain joins TRBV20-1 to TRBJ1-5; D may be TRBD1 (5 bases). Between the trimmed V and J ends, which lost 7 bases and 2 bases, there was a span of 15 bases. Germline V gene lookup returns CDR1 DFQATT and CDR2 SNEGSKA (reference sequence). CDR3 length: 14 amino acids.

This clonotype was counted many times. V gene TRBV7-8 combines with J gene TRBJ1-2; 7 nucleotides match TRBD1. This CDR3 region has 14 residues. J gave up 5 bases and V 2 bases, and 5 bases lay outside the gene matches. Germline lookup yields CDR1 SGHVS and CDR2 FQNEAQ. CDR3 in amino acids: CASSLSDRVYGYTF. The CDR3 bases are TGTGCCAGCAGCTTATCCGACAGGGTATATGGCTACACCTTC.

For this clonotype: This may arise from a read error, as a much more abundant clone is one base away. The V gene is TRBV7-2, the J gene TRBJ2-3, with 14 bases lining up with TRBD2. This CDR3 has 15 amino acids. The germline V gene has CDR1 SGHTA and CDR2 FQGNSA. In DNA, the CDR3 is TGTGCCATCAGCTCGGGACTAGCGGGAGAAAGGACGCAGTATTTT. Its protein product is CAISSGLAGERTQYF.

Written as DNA, the CDR3 is TGTGCCAGCAGTGAAGCGGGAAGTGCAGATACGCAGTATTTT. It codes for CASSEAGSADTQYF. The chain carries TRBV6-1 and TRBJ2-3; the D is unclear. This CDR3 has 14 amino acids. Looked up from germline, CDR1 is MNHNS and CDR2 is SASEGT. The V gene lost 0 bases and the J gene lost 4 bases, with 8 bases spanning the gap.